These 25 T cell receptor beta chains share one sample of origin, sequenced in a study of blood T cells in healthy people across ages. The second PCR ran about 6 to 12 cycles with a sample-barcoded 5' primer and J-beta primers. TCRdb redid the calling of the 5' RACE reads with MiXCR, one entry per CDR3 protein. The data show some 800,000 distinct CDR3 sequences, just under 25% seen once. The data were also submitted as part of a second study, on T cells of mothers and their children.

The specimen was blood. The receptors here all came from a boy aged 5-17 years in good health.

In this sample, this clonotype turned up many times. The V gene is TRBV28, the J gene TRBJ2-7; D is possibly TRBD1 (6 bases). Trimming removed 2 bases from V and 3 bases from J, with 8 bases in between. The germline V gene encodes CDR1 MDHEN and CDR2 SYDVKM. There are 13 residues in the CDR3. DNA for the CDR3: TGTGCCAGCAGTTTAGTGACAGGCTACGAGCAGTACTTC. Amino acids: CASSLVTGYEQYF.

This clonotype was seen a few times. The V call is TRBV28, the J call TRBJ2-1; D is tentatively TRBD1 or TRBD2 (6 bases each). The CDR3 runs 17 residues. V dropped 5 bases and J dropped 3 bases, with 20 bases sitting between them. CDR1 and CDR2 from the germline V gene are MDHEN and SYDVKM. The CDR3 protein is CASSIHEGGLDYNEQFF. Here the CDR3 DNA reads TGTGCCAGCAGTATCCACGAGGGGGGCTTGGACTACAATGAGCAGTTCTTC.

The gene calls are TRBV4-3 and TRBJ1-6; D remains unclear. This CDR3 comprises 18 residues. V lost 4 bases, J lost 0 bases, and 16 bases lay in between. Per the germline V gene, CDR1 is LGHNA and CDR2 is YSLEER. The CDR3 region is CASSPRRVESSYNSPLHF. DNA of the CDR3: TGCGCCAGCAGCCCGAGAAGGGTGGAAAGCTCCTATAATTCACCCCTCCACTTT.

This clonotype came up a few times. The chain links TRBV2 to TRBJ2-3; D could derive from TRBD1 or TRBD2 (5 bases each). CDR1 is SNHLY and CDR2 is FYNNEI in the germline V gene. The CDR3 extends over 16 amino acids. V lost 8 bases and J 2 bases, leaving 20 bases between the germline ends. The CDR3 nucleotides are TGTGCCAGCTCCCCCGGGACGCAAAGCGTCACAGATACGCAGTATTTT. It yields the protein CASSPGTQSVTDTQYF.

A remark on this clonotype: Relative to the germline gene, one junction end is altered; a read error may explain this. The rearrangement joins TRBV7-2 to TRBJ2-7; D is perhaps TRBD1 or TRBD2 (5 bases each). Germline CDR1 and CDR2: SGHTA and FQGNSA. CDR3 size: 13 residues. Here the CDR3 reads CASSLAGSYEQCF. The CDR3 DNA is TGTGCCAGCAGCTTGGCAGGGAGCTACGAGCAGTGCTTC.

In regard to this clonotype: A junction end diverges from the germline sequence, so it may reflect a read error. The gene calls are TRBV14 and TRBJ2-5, with D hard to call. From germline, CDR1 is SGHDN and CDR2 FVKESK. This CDR3 is 12 amino acids long. The CDR3 nucleotides are TGTGCCAGCAGCCAACCATTGAGACCATCGTTCTTC. This translates into CASSQPLRPSFF.

This clonotype was counted between two and nine times. The rearrangement uses TRBV2 and TRBJ2-5, with D perhaps TRBD1 or TRBD2 (6 bases each). The end of the DNA fits TRBJ2-1 better, so the J call may be wrong. The germline CDR1 and CDR2 sequences are SNHLY and FYNNEI. The CDR3 has 15 residues. The CDR3 DNA follows: TGTGCCAGCATCAAGGGGGGTCCCCCTTACAATGAGCAGTTCTTC. Translation gives CASIKGGPPYNEQFF.

The CDR3 DNA sequence: TGCAGTGCTAGAGGCCCGGACAGGGCGGCCAAAAACATTCAGTACTTC. Its protein product is CSARGPDRAAKNIQYF. The chain combines TRBV20-1 with TRBJ2-4; 8 bases agree with TRBD1. J gave up 1 base and V 1 base, and 6 bases lay outside the gene matches. Germline V lookup: CDR1 DFQATT, CDR2 SNEGSKA (reference sequence). The CDR3 has 16 residues.

This chain uses TRBV20-1 with TRBJ2-1; 10 bases align to TRBD2. In germline, CDR1 is DFQATT, CDR2 SNEGSKA (reference sequence). This CDR3 region has 13 residues. V shed 4 bases, J shed 9 bases, and the junction held 6 bases outside the gene matches. CDR3 sequence: CSATSGGSGEQFF. Here the CDR3 DNA reads TGCAGTGCTACTAGCGGGGGTTCGGGTGAGCAGTTCTTC.

J is TRBJ1-1 and V is TRBV4-2; D is undetermined. The CDR3 spans 15 residues. V lost 0 bases, J lost 4 bases, and 12 bases lay in between. Germline CDR1 LGHNA, CDR2 YNFKEQ. The CDR3 sequence is CASSQEGPGGTEAFF. The DNA of the CDR3 is TGTGCCAGCAGCCAAGAAGGACCTGGCGGCACTGAAGCTTTCTTT.

In its sample, this clonotype was seen a few times. The chain has TRBV7-6 and TRBJ2-5; 9 nucleotides line up with TRBD2. With the DNA end fitting TRBJ2-7 better, the J assignment may be wrong. The germline CDR1 and CDR2 sequences are SGHVS and FNYEAQ. The CDR3 is 15 residues long. This CDR3 is CASSSRSGGRDEQYF. Here the CDR3 DNA reads TGTGCCAGCAGCTCCCGCAGCGGGGGGCGGGACGAGCAGTACTTC.

V usage is TRBV4-3 and J usage is TRBJ2-2, with D unclear. Trimming left V 3 bases short and J 2 bases short, with 7 bases between. CDR3 length: 14 amino acids. CDR1 is LGHNA and CDR2 is YSLEER in the germline V gene. In DNA, the CDR3 is TGCGCCAGCAGCCATGGGGAAAACACCGGGGAGCTGTTTTTT. Translated, it gives CASSHGENTGELFF.

The chain employs TRBV15 and TRBJ1-2; possibly TRBD1 for D (6 bases). Germline V gene lookup returns CDR1 LNHNV and CDR2 YYDKDF (reference sequence). The CDR3 consists of 14 residues. Trimming removed 0 bases at V and 1 base at J, with 6 bases between. The CDR3 DNA is TGTGCCACCAGCAGAGAACAGGGTAACTATGGCTACACCTTC. This translates into CATSREQGNYGYTF.

This clonotype occurred a few times. The rearrangement links TRBV2 to TRBJ2-2; D assignment may be TRBD1 or TRBD2 (5 bases each). V was shortened by 7 bases and J by 6 bases, with 12 bases between the two germline ends. CDR1 is SNHLY, CDR2 FYNNEI, per germline. CDR3 length: 13 residues. CDR3 in amino acids: CASNVWGSGELFF. CDR3 bases: TGTGCCAGCAATGTCTGGGGGTCCGGGGAGCTGTTTTTT.

V is TRBV24-1 and J is TRBJ1-5, with D unresolved. Trimming left V 9 bases short and J 5 bases short, with 19 bases between. Per germline, CDR1 KGHDR and CDR2 SFDVKD. This CDR3 is built from 15 residues. The CDR3 nucleotides are TGTGCCACCGCTTTCGAGCGAAAGGCGCATCAGCCCCAGCATTTT. Its translation is CATAFERKAHQPQHF.

With respect to this clonotype: Sequence at one end of the junction differs from germline and may be a read error. The chain recombines TRBV7-7 with TRBJ2-1, with TRBD2 matching over 16 bases. The CDR3 runs 20 residues. Germline V gene data show CDR1 as SSHAT and CDR2 as FNYEAQ (reference sequence). CDR3 protein: CASSLDAVGLAGGPYNEQFF. CDR3 bases: TGTGCTAGCAGCTTAGATGCAGTGGGACTAGCGGGGGGGCCCTACAATGAGCAGTTCTTC.

This clonotype was seen a few times. This chain uses TRBV5-1 with TRBJ1-2; 11 positions agree with TRBD1. The V gene's germline CDR1 is SGHRS and CDR2 YFSETQ. CDR3 length: 14 amino acids. Unmatched junction bases numbered 4, after V lost 3 bases and J lost 6 bases. The CDR3 loop is CASSWDRGYDGYTF. The DNA of the CDR3 is TGCGCCAGCAGCTGGGACAGGGGGTACGATGGCTACACCTTC. Based on the CDR3 plus reference TRBV5-1 and TRBJ1-2, the full variable domain is KAGVTQTPRYLIKTRGQQVTLSCSPISGHRSVSWYQQTPGQGLQFLFEYFSETQRNKGNFPGRFSGRQFSNSRSEMNVSTLELGDSALYLCASSWDRGYDGYTFGSGTRLTVV.

This clonotype was detected a few times. The chain employs TRBV18 and TRBJ2-5, with 12 nucleotides matching TRBD2. The J call may be mistaken, given a closer DNA end match to TRBJ2-1. In germline, CDR1 is KGHSH, CDR2 LQKENI. The CDR3 has 16 residues. In nucleotides, the CDR3 is TGTGCCAGCTCACTTACCGCCGGACTAGCGGGGAATGAGCAGTTCTTC. Residues: CASSLTAGLAGNEQFF.

This clonotype was detected a few times. The chain employs TRBV7-6 and TRBJ2-5, with 7 bases fitting TRBD2. The CDR3 length is 15 residues. V lost 2 bases to trimming and J lost 3 bases; unmatched junction nucleotides: 6. The germline gives CDR1 SGHVS, CDR2 FNYEAQ. The CDR3: CASSLTGGPEETQYF. The CDR3 bases are TGTGCCAGCAGCTTAACGGGAGGCCCCGAAGAGACCCAGTACTTC.

The rearrangement uses TRBV7-9 and TRBJ2-7; 8 nucleotides agree with TRBD2. The germline CDR1 and CDR2 sequences are SEHNR and FQNEAQ (reference sequence). The ends lost 5 bases at V and 0 bases at J; junction bases unmatched: 12. The CDR3 is 17 residues long. CDR3 DNA sequence: TGTGCCAGCAGCCCATCGTCCCCGGGACTAGGCTCCTACGAGCAGTACTTC. Translating it yields CASSPSSPGLGSYEQYF. The entire variable domain, with the rest obtained from reference TRBV7-9 and TRBJ2-7, is as follows: DTGVSQNPRHKITKRGQNVTFRCDPISEHNRLYWYRQTLGQGPEFLTYFQNEAQLEKSRLLSDRFSAERPKGSFSTLEIQRTEQGDSAMYLCASSPSSPGLGSYEQYFGPGTRLTVT.

The chain has TRBV7-9 and TRBJ2-5; 15 bases map to TRBD2. Gene TRBJ2-1 matches the end of the DNA better, so the J call may be wrong. Germline lookup yields CDR1 SEHNR and CDR2 FQNEAQ (reference sequence). The CDR3 totals 19 residues. The CDR3 spells CASSTSPGLAGGPLDEQFF. The CDR3 DNA is TGTGCCAGCAGCACCAGTCCCGGACTAGCGGGGGGGCCTTTGGATGAGCAGTTCTTC.

The rearrangement joins TRBV2 to TRBJ1-5, with D tentatively TRBD1 (5 bases). The CDR3 consists of 13 residues. Germline CDR1 reads SNHLY; CDR2 reads FYNNEI. Between the trimmed V and J ends, which lost 6 bases and 6 bases, there was a span of 12 bases. This CDR3 reads CASREVGGQPQHF. As DNA, the CDR3 is TGTGCCAGCAGGGAGGTGGGGGGTCAGCCCCAGCATTTT.

V gene TRBV4-3 combines with J gene TRBJ2-1; tentatively, D is TRBD2 (6 bases). Germline V lookup: CDR1 LGHNA, CDR2 YSLEER. The CDR3 spans 15 residues. The ends were cut back, 1 base at V and 3 bases at J, with 10 bases in the middle. CDR3 sequence reads: CASSQVLALYNEQFF. The CDR3 DNA is TGCGCCAGCAGCCAAGTGCTAGCGCTCTACAATGAGCAGTTCTTC.

V and J are TRBV6-1 and TRBJ1-4, with 9 bases fitting TRBD1. Germline V lookup: CDR1 MNHNS, CDR2 SASEGT. Trimming removed 6 bases from V and 0 bases from J; junction bases left unmatched: 5. The CDR3 runs 16 residues. Written as DNA, the CDR3 is TGTGCCAGCAGGAAGACAGGGGGAACAACTAATGAAAAACTGTTTTTT. Its protein is CASRKTGGTTNEKLFF.

This clonotype was counted a few times. V usage is TRBV7-9 and J usage is TRBJ2-5, with D unclear. The J call is doubtful: the DNA matches TRBJ2-7 better. CDR1 is SEHNR, CDR2 FQNEAQ, per germline (reference sequence). This CDR3 contains 15 residues. CDR3 coding DNA: TGTGCCAGCAGCTTAGGCTTTGGTGGGACCTACGAGCAGTACTTC. Translated: CASSLGFGGTYEQYF.